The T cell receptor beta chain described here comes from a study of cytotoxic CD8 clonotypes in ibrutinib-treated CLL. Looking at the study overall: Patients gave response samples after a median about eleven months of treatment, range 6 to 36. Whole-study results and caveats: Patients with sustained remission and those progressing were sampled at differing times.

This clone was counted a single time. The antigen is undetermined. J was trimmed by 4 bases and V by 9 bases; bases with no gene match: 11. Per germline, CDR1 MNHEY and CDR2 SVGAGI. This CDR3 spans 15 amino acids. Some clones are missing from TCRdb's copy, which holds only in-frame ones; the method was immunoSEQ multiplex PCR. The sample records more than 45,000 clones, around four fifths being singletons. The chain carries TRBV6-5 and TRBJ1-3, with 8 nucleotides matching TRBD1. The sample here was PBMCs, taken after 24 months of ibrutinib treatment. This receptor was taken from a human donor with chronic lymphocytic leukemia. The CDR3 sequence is CASISDRDFGNTIYF. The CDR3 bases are TGTGCCAGTATCTCGGACAGGGATTTCGGAAACACCATATATTTT.